A selection of T cell receptor beta chains follows, all from one sample in a study of blood T cells in healthy people across ages. TCRdb reprocessed the 5' RACE reads via MiXCR and lists one record per CDR3 protein. The table records around 700,000 distinct CDR3 sequences, 20% to 25% of them present only once. These data are also associated with another study on T cells of mothers and their children.

Sequencing was carried out using blood. These receptors came from a boy between 10 and 17 years old in good health. The CDR3 runs from the conserved cysteine through the conserved F or W. D genes are given only for firm matches. Size is stated for part of the rows, as once, few or many counts, or as a class when the clone is expanded.

>TRBD2|TRBV9|TRBJ2-3|few
TGTGCCAGCAGCGTAGAGCCTAGCGGGACAGATACGCAGTATTTT
CASSVEPSGTDTQYF
>.|TRBV13|TRBJ1-2|.
TGTGCCAGCAGCTTTACCGAGAACTATGGCTACACCTTC
CASSFTENYGYTF
>.|TRBV18|TRBJ2-7|few
TGTGCCAGCTCACCAGCCGTTGGGGCGCAGGACTTC
CASSPAVGAQDF
>.|TRBV5-6|TRBJ2-7|.
TGTGCCAGCAGCTTGAGGAACACAGGGATTAGGTACGAGCAGTACTTC
CASSLRNTGIRYEQYF
>.|TRBV2|TRBJ2-2|.
TGTGCCAGCACTCCCGTCCCTACCGGGGAGCTGTTTTTT
CASTPVPTGELFF
>.|TRBV9|TRBJ2-1|few
TGTGCCAGCAGCGTAGGGACGGCTACCTACAATGAGCAGTTCTTC
CASSVGTATYNEQFF
>TRBD1|TRBV12-3/TRBV12-4|TRBJ1-4|few
TGTGCCAGCACCAAAAGACAGGGTCCGAGTGAAAAACTGTTTTTT
CASTKRQGPSEKLFF
>TRBD1|TRBV5-1|TRBJ1-4|.
TGCGTCAGCAGCTTGGCAGGGGGCGCGGATGAAAAACTGTTTTTT
CVSSLAGGADEKLFF
>.|TRBV7-3|TRBJ2-7|medium-sized
TGTGCCAGCAGTCTCGGACTGGCTCAGGGAGACGAGCAGTACTTC
CASSLGLAQGDEQYF
>.|TRBV7-2|TRBJ2-7|few
TGTGCCAGCAGCTTAGGGGGTCTGGGGGCGCTCTCCTACGAGCAGTACTTC
CASSLGGLGALSYEQYF
>TRBD2|TRBV5-1|TRBJ2-3|few
TGCGCCAGCAGCTCCCAGCGGGGACCTAGCACAGATACGCAGTATTTT
CASSSQRGPSTDTQYF